The present entry profiles one TCR beta chain with its context. This sample stems from a study of OX40 agonist ivuxolimab in advanced cancers. Clones were read by immunoSEQ multiplex PCR, and TCRdb kept only the in-frame ones, dropping some. This sample carries 35,000 to 55,000 clones, 85% to 95% of them seen once, and the ten largest clones take approximately 10%. Germline CDR1 SEHNR, CDR2 FQNEAQ (reference sequence). The CDR3 is 18 amino acids. Trimming shortened V by 5 bases and J by 0 bases, and 19 bases separated the two germline ends. This chain uses TRBV7-9 with TRBJ2-2; the D gene could be TRBD1 or TRBD2 (6 bases each). The specimen was CD4+ or CD8+ T cells sorted from blood, collected in a trial of the OX40 agonist ivuxolimab. The receptor was isolated from an adult with an advanced solid tumor such as melanoma, head and neck, liver or kidney cancer. The CDR3 bases are TGTGCCAGCAGCACCCACTCGGGGGCGGCTACGAACACCGGGGAGCTGTTTTTT. Its protein product is CASSTHSGAATNTGELFF.